This T cell receptor beta chain emerged from a study of T cell responses to AZD1222 COVID-19 vaccine (dated by TCRdb to the early 2020s). The study in broad terms: AZD1222 recipients whose second dose came at about 4 weeks and those whose second dose came at about 12 weeks were combined into one group, since spike-specific TCR depth and breadth did not differ between the two schedules. Trial participants were enrolled by age into 18-55, 56-69 and 70-plus year subgroups, with approximately 150, 30 and 60 TCR-sequenced participants respectively. A total of under 250 trial participants underwent TCR sequencing, of whom 207 had received two doses of AZD1222 and about 26 had received two doses of the MenACWY control vaccine. Points the paper makes about the study in general: Because no samples from the day 14 peak response were available, repertoires could be characterized only after the peak T cell response. The vaccine-associated CD4 TCRs covered the entire spike protein, and the dominant responses fell in regions 160-218 and 743-854. Conclusions about previously exposed vaccinees were limited because only six AZD1222 recipients were SARS-CoV-2 seropositive at baseline. In the small 56-69-year group, the increase in depth fell short of significance, most likely because of low power. Participants were mostly white British and included more females than males, and it was suggested by the authors that clonal diversity may have been underestimated. Nearly half of unique spike-specific TCRs reportedly recognized epitopes outside regions mutated in the B.1.351 and B.1.1.7 variants. After two AZD1222 doses, spike-specific TCR breadth and depth were significantly higher than at day 0 and than in MenACWY recipients.

Regarding this clone: Its antigen is unknown. No much larger clone exists at a distance of one base, and base qualities are not known.

The CDR3 regions of human TCRbeta chains were subjected to immunosequencing. Per the source publication's procedure: TCRs in the repertoires were matched against a reference library of SARS-CoV-2-specific TCRs that had been generated with the MIRA antigen-specificity platform. Breadth was defined as the fraction of unique TCRs that were SARS-CoV-2-associated, and depth was defined as the fraction of total T cells that were SARS-CoV-2-associated. Each spike-specific TCR was assigned to its reactive spike region and to a CD4 or CD8 class using the MIRA data. Log10-transformed breadth and depth values were compared by one-way ANOVA with Sidak's multiple comparisons tests. Drawn from immuneACCESS, this table holds only the in-frame rearrangements with V and J called that TCRdb kept. Clones are partly lost; checked studies trace under half to an unresolved V gene and leave the rest unexplained. That table is the source of V, J and clone size, and D and trimming were worked out from the DNA. The sample includes approximately 180,000 clones, with around nine tenths observed a single time. The ten largest clones add up to about 3% of the sample.

As encoded in the germline V gene, CDR1 is KGHSH while CDR2 is LQKENI. V was cut back by 2 bases and J by 10 bases, leaving a gap of 12 bases between them. CDR3 length: 14 amino acids, cysteine to phenylalanine. Only the CDR3 part of the read is kept: 42 bases, read in frame from the first base. The intended sense of this specimen's time point label: baseline before first vaccination. Vaccinee samples came from UK trials COV001 and COV002, including a single-blind randomized controlled phase 2/3 trial of AZD1222 (ChAdOx1 nCoV-19) in healthy adults. For TCRbeta chain sequencing, PBMC samples were collected from trial participants at day 0 and at day 28 after the second dose.

This receptor was obtained from an adult in good health. This specimen was peripheral blood, taken on day 0 of AZD1222 vaccination. Recombination connected TRBV18 to TRBJ1-6; 5 matching bases give a weak D call of TRBD1. CDR3 region: CASSPDQGGSPLHF. The nucleotide sequence is TGTGCCAGCTCACCAGACCAGGGTGGATCACCCCTCCACTTT.